These 31 T cell receptor beta chains were all obtained from the same sample, sequenced in a study of chemoradiotherapy in HPV16-positive cancers. Data came from immunoSEQ multiplex PCR; TCRdb stores just in-frame clones and leaves some out. The data hold tens of thousands of clones, with about four fifths observed a single time. The starting material was blood, obtained from a patient who underwent chemoradiotherapy. The receptors shown here come from a human donor with HPV-associated anogenital cancer.

V is TRBV6-5 and J is TRBJ1-1, with 8 bases that match TRBD1. This CDR3 is 14 amino acids long. The V gene's germline CDR1 is MNHEY and CDR2 SVGAGI. Trimming removed 4 bases from V and 5 bases from J; junction bases left unmatched: 6. CDR3 sequence reads: CASSSQGAVTEAFF. The CDR3 coding sequence is TGTGCCAGCAGTTCGCAGGGGGCCGTTACTGAAGCTTTCTTT.

The chain combines TRBV5-1 with TRBJ1-1, with D uncertain. Germline values: CDR1 SGHRS, CDR2 YFSETQ. V was trimmed by 0 bases and J by 1 base, leaving 7 bases between them. CDR3 length equals 14 residues. CDR3 residues: CASSLGPQNTEAFF. In DNA, the CDR3 is TGCGCCAGCAGCTTGGGACCGCAGAACACTGAAGCTTTCTTT.

The gene calls are TRBV19 and TRBJ1-2, with 8 nucleotides matching TRBD1. The V segment lost 5 bases and the J segment 1 base; nucleotides outside the gene matches: 12. Germline V gene sequence: CDR1 LNHDA, CDR2 SQIVND (reference sequence). CDR3 length: 17 residues. CDR3 coding DNA: TGTGCCAGTAGTCCTTCGGGACAGGCCGCCGTTAACTATGGCTACACCTTC. Protein sequence: CASSPSGQAAVNYGYTF.

The gene calls are TRBV7-2 and TRBJ1-1; D ambiguous. Germline V gives CDR1 SGHTA, CDR2 FQGNSA. The CDR3 covers 14 residues. V lost 3 bases, J lost 0 bases, and 8 bases lay in between. CDR3 DNA: TGTGCCAGCAGCTTCGGGGTCATGAACACTGAAGCTTTCTTT. Translating gives CASSFGVMNTEAFF.

J is TRBJ2-1 and V is TRBV27; TRBD1 matches at 9 bases. Germline V CDR1 and CDR2: MNHEY, SMNVEV (reference sequence). V shed 7 bases, J shed 7 bases, and the junction held 8 bases outside the gene matches. The CDR3 covers 14 residues. The CDR3 protein is CASTQGTGWNEQFF. The CDR3 DNA follows: TGTGCCAGCACCCAGGGGACAGGGTGGAATGAGCAGTTCTTC.

This clone occurred a few times. This chain uses TRBV2 with TRBJ2-3, with TRBD1 matching 7 bases. Germline values: CDR1 SNHLY, CDR2 FYNNEI. The V gene end was trimmed by 6 bases and the J gene end by 2 bases; junction bases not matched to a gene: 2. CDR3 length: 13 residues. The CDR3 loop reads CASRTGITDTQYF. The CDR3 bases are TGTGCCAGCAGGACAGGGATCACAGATACGCAGTATTTT.

This clone was seen only a few times. V usage is TRBV10-3 and J usage is TRBJ2-5; 7 positions match TRBD1. CDR3 size: 13 residues. The V gene's germline CDR1 is ENHRY and CDR2 SYGVKD. The ends lost 10 bases at V and 2 bases at J; junction bases unmatched: 7. The DNA of the CDR3 is TGTGCCAGCAGACAGGGTGAACAAGAGACCCAGTACTTC. It yields the protein CASRQGEQETQYF.

This clone was found once. The genes are TRBV19 and TRBJ1-1; tentatively, D is TRBD1 (5 bases). There are 14 residues in the CDR3. CDR1 and CDR2 (germline): LNHDA, SQIVND (reference sequence). Trimming took off 3 bases at V and 3 bases at J, with 11 bases between the two ends. The CDR3 is CASSIVGAYTEAFF. DNA for the CDR3: TGTGCCAGTAGTATCGTCGGGGCCTACACTGAAGCTTTCTTT.

This clone was found once. This rearrangement joins TRBV9 to TRBJ2-1; perhaps TRBD2 as D (6 bases). The V gene lost 0 bases and the J gene lost 0 bases, with 16 bases spanning the gap. This CDR3 has 18 amino acids. Germline CDR1 reads SGDLS; CDR2 reads YYNGEE. This chain's CDR3 is CASSVETTRGISYNEQFF. CDR3 coding DNA: TGTGCCAGCAGCGTAGAAACGACTCGGGGGATCTCCTACAATGAGCAGTTCTTC.

J is TRBJ2-1 and V is TRBV2; D is ambiguous. Trimming removed 4 bases at V and 9 bases at J, with 13 bases between. Germline V gene data show CDR1 as SNHLY and CDR2 as FYNNEI. The CDR3 consists of 13 residues. CDR3 amino acids: CASSGLDRGEQFF. The CDR3 region has the DNA TGTGCCAGCAGTGGACTGGACCGAGGTGAGCAGTTCTTC.

This clone was seen once. This chain connects TRBV6-5 to TRBJ2-7; D unclear. Germline loops: CDR1 MNHEY, CDR2 SVGAGI. V lost 7 bases and J 1 base, leaving 11 bases between the germline ends. This CDR3 has 13 residues. CDR3 DNA sequence: TGTGCCAGCAACCTAGGGCCTTCCTACGAGCAGTACTTC. It translates to CASNLGPSYEQYF.

This chain joins TRBV5-6 and TRBJ1-5, with D perhaps TRBD1 (5 bases). The CDR3 length is 15 residues. Germline assignment: CDR1 SGHDT and CDR2 YYEEEE. Between the trimmed V and J ends, which lost 1 base and 1 base, there was a span of 9 bases. CDR3 DNA sequence: TGTGCCAGCAGCTTGTTTGGGGGGAGCAATCAGCCCCAGCATTTT. Translating it yields CASSLFGGSNQPQHF.

The chain is built from TRBV13 and TRBJ1-1; D remains unclear. CDR1 and CDR2 (germline): PRHDT, FYEKMQ (reference sequence). Deletions cut 5 bases from V and 0 bases from J, with 7 bases between. The CDR3 has 13 residues. The CDR3 loop is CASSLIMNTEAFF. In nucleotides, the CDR3 is TGTGCCAGCAGCCTAATCATGAACACTGAAGCTTTCTTT. Full variable domain (rest looked up from reference TRBV13 and TRBJ1-1): AAGVIQSPRHLIKEKRETATLKCYPIPRHDTVYWYQQGPGQDPQFLISFYEKMQSDKGSIPDRFSAQQFSDYHSELNMSSLELGDSALYFCASSLIMNTEAFFGQGTRLTVV.

The chain carries TRBV7-2 and TRBJ2-1, with 11 bases matching TRBD2. Trimming cost V 6 bases and J 2 bases; bases outside gene matches: 0. Germline V gene sequence: CDR1 SGHTA, CDR2 FQGNSA. The CDR3 is 14 residues long. This chain's CDR3 is CASRLAGAYNEQFF. CDR3 bases: TGTGCCAGCAGACTAGCGGGGGCCTACAATGAGCAGTTCTTC.

The chain combines TRBV10-2 with TRBJ2-5, with D possibly called TRBD1 or TRBD2 (5 bases each). CDR1 and CDR2 from the germline V gene are WSHSY and SAAADI. This CDR3 comprises 15 residues. V was trimmed by 7 bases and J by 5 bases, leaving 20 bases between them. DNA for the CDR3: TGCGCCAGCAAGAAACGCCCGGGGCAAAGGGAGACCCAGTACTTC. Its translation: CASKKRPGQRETQYF.

This clone showed up just once. The J gene is TRBJ1-2, the V gene TRBV2, with 10 positions matching TRBD1. The germline gives CDR1 SNHLY, CDR2 FYNNEI. There are 15 residues in the CDR3. Germline trimming cut 5 bases from V and 6 bases from J; bases unmatched to any gene: 9. CDR3 region: CASSYDRGPLHGYTF. The CDR3 nucleotides are TGTGCCAGCAGTTATGACAGGGGGCCTCTACATGGCTACACCTTC. The whole variable domain, filled in from reference TRBV2 and TRBJ1-2, reads EPEVTQTPSHQVTQMGQEVILRCVPISNHLYFYWYRQILGQKVEFLVSFYNNEISEKSEIFDDQFSVERPDGSNFTLKIRSTKLEDSAMYFCASSYDRGPLHGYTFGSGTRLTVV.

The genes are TRBV6-5 and TRBJ2-7, with D perhaps TRBD1 (6 bases). This CDR3 is 15 amino acids long. Deletions cut 0 bases from V and 3 bases from J, with 12 bases between. CDR1 and CDR2 from the germline V gene are MNHEY and SVGAGI. DNA of the CDR3: TGTGCCAGCAGTTACTCGGGGGACACCTTCTACGAGCAGTACTTC. Its protein product is CASSYSGDTFYEQYF.

The rearrangement joins TRBV5-4 to TRBJ2-7; D is uncertain. Looked up from germline, CDR1 is SGHNT and CDR2 is YYREEE (reference sequence). The CDR3 length is 13 residues. Trimming removed 4 bases from V and 8 bases from J, with 16 bases in between. In nucleotides, the CDR3 is TGTGCCAGCAGCCGAGAGGTAGATTTAAAGCAGTACTTC. Translation: CASSREVDLKQYF.

The V and J genes are TRBV5-1 and TRBJ2-7; weak D call: TRBD2 (6 bases). This CDR3 has 18 amino acids. The V end was cut by 0 bases, the J end by 1 base, with 20 bases between. Germline CDR1 SGHRS, CDR2 YFSETQ. CDR3 amino acids: CASSLDPQGGARSYEQYF. The CDR3 bases are TGCGCCAGCAGCTTGGACCCCCAGGGCGGGGCGCGATCCTACGAGCAGTACTTC.

Only one count was recorded for this clone. The chain uses TRBV29-1 and TRBJ2-4; D unclear. The CDR3 spans 15 residues. Trimming took 6 bases from V and 1 from J, leaving 16 bases between them. Germline V gives CDR1 SQVTM, CDR2 ANQGSEA. The CDR3 DNA reads TGCAGCGTGCTGGTAGGGAAGGAGGCCAAAAACATTCAGTACTTC. This encodes CSVLVGKEAKNIQYF.

The gene calls are TRBV6-4 and TRBJ2-7; 9 positions agree with TRBD2. CDR1 and CDR2 (germline): MRHNA, SNTAGT. CDR3 length: 15 residues. Trimming removed 9 bases from V and 2 bases from J; junction bases left unmatched: 11. The CDR3 DNA follows: TGTGCCAGACAGGGGTTAGCGGGGGCCACCTACGAGCAGTACTTC. Its translation is CARQGLAGATYEQYF.

This chain links TRBV6-5 with TRBJ1-5, with D unresolved. Trimming pared 2 bases from V and 2 bases from J, leaving 10 bases between. Germline-derived CDR1 and CDR2 are MNHEY and SVGAGI. The CDR3 runs 15 residues. The CDR3 loop reads CASSYGTPGNQPQHF. The CDR3 DNA is TGTGCCAGCAGTTACGGAACCCCCGGCAATCAGCCCCAGCATTTT.

This sequence joins TRBV2 and TRBJ2-5; D is perhaps TRBD1 or TRBD2 (5 bases each). CDR3 length equals 13 residues. The V end was cut by 7 bases, the J end by 5 bases, with 14 bases between. CDR1 is SNHLY and CDR2 is FYNNEI in the germline V gene. For the CDR3, the DNA is TGTGCCAGCACCCCTCAGGGAGTGGAGACCCAGTACTTC. This translates into CASTPQGVETQYF.

The V gene is TRBV7-2, the J gene TRBJ2-4; a possible D gene is TRBD2 (7 bases). V was clipped by 1 base and J by 1 base, with 17 bases between them. Germline assignment: CDR1 SGHTA and CDR2 FQGNSA. The CDR3 length is 18 residues. CDR3 amino acids: CASSLEGRGRAAKNIQYF. CDR3 sequence (DNA): TGTGCCAGCAGCTTAGAAGGGCGGGGGCGGGCTGCCAAAAACATTCAGTACTTC.

The chain carries TRBV30 and TRBJ2-3; D perhaps matches TRBD2 (6 bases). CDR1 and CDR2 (germline): GTSNPN, SVGIG (reference sequence). Deletions cut 3 bases from V and 4 bases from J, with 14 bases between. CDR3 length: 14 amino acids. CDR3 residues: CAWRGLRSPDTQYF. CDR3 DNA: TGTGCCTGGAGGGGACTGAGGTCCCCAGATACGCAGTATTTT. The complete variable domain, with remaining parts taken from reference TRBV30 and TRBJ2-3, reads SQTIHQWPATLVQPVGSPLSLECTVEGTSNPNLYWYRQAAGRGLQLLFYSVGIGQISSEVPQNLSASRPQDRQFILSSKKLLLSDSGFYLCAWRGLRSPDTQYFGPGTRLTVL.

The DNA of the CDR3 is TGTGCCACCAGCAGACCTGGACTAGCGGGGGGGCTCGACACCGGGGAGCTGTTTTTT. It codes for CATSRPGLAGGLDTGELFF. The chain has TRBV15 and TRBJ2-2; TRBD2 agrees at 15 bases. The CDR3 loop spans 19 amino acids. Per germline, CDR1 LNHNV and CDR2 YYDKDF (reference sequence). V trimming: 2 bases; J trimming: 3 bases; junction bases outside the gene matches: 7. Variable domain in full (rest from reference TRBV15 and TRBJ2-2): DAMVIQNPRYQVTQFGKPVTLSCSQTLNHNVMYWYQQKSSQAPKLLFHYYDKDFNNEADTPDNFQSRRPNTSFCFLDIRSPGLGDTAMYLCATSRPGLAGGLDTGELFFGEGSRLTVL.

This chain joins TRBV5-5 and TRBJ1-1, with 7 bases identical to TRBD1. CDR3 length: 14 amino acids. Trimming took 2 bases from V and 7 from J; bases not matched to a gene: 8. Germline CDR1 SGHKS, CDR2 YYEKEE (reference sequence). The CDR3 nucleotides read TGTGCCAGCAGCTTTACAGGGGAAGCAATTGAAGCTTTCTTT. It is translated as CASSFTGEAIEAFF.

The rearrangement links TRBV28 to TRBJ2-7, with 9 bases identical to TRBD1. CDR3 length: 14 amino acids. Germline CDR1 is MDHEN and CDR2 is SYDVKM. Trimming removed 6 bases from V and 1 base from J; junction bases left unmatched: 4. The CDR3 sequence is CASRQGTGSYEQYF. Here the CDR3 DNA reads TGTGCCAGCAGACAGGGGACAGGGTCCTACGAGCAGTACTTC.

This chain connects TRBV5-1 to TRBJ1-2, with TRBD1 as a possible D gene (5 bases). Germline values: CDR1 SGHRS, CDR2 YFSETQ. CDR3 length: 15 amino acids. Trimming took off 7 bases at V and 6 bases at J, with 22 bases between the two ends. The CDR3 DNA follows: TGCGCCAGCTCTCTGCGGGGTCATGGGGCTCATGGCTACACCTTC. Its protein product is CASSLRGHGAHGYTF.

The chain recombines TRBV7-9 with TRBJ2-3; tentative D call: TRBD2 (7 bases). Germline-derived CDR1 and CDR2 are SEHNR and FQNEAQ (reference sequence). The CDR3 covers 16 residues. Trimming pared 1 base from V and 2 bases from J, leaving 13 bases between. CDR3 coding DNA: TGTGCCAGCAGCTTAGGTGCGGGGGCATACACAGATACGCAGTATTTT. Encoded protein: CASSLGAGAYTDTQYF.

Details on this clone: The junction differs from germline at one of its ends, possibly a read error. The rearrangement uses TRBV5-4 and TRBJ1-1; the D gene is possibly TRBD1 (5 bases). The CDR3 is 13 amino acids. Looked up from germline, CDR1 is SGHNT and CDR2 is YYREEE (reference sequence). CDR3 in amino acids: CASSLEGNTEALF. The CDR3 region has the DNA TGTGCCAGCAGCTTGGAGGGGAACACTGAAGCTCTCTTT. Together with reference TRBV5-4 and TRBJ1-1, the CDR3 gives the full variable domain: ETGVTQSPTHLIKTRGQQVTLRCSSQSGHNTVSWYQQALGQGPQFIFQYYREEENGRGNFPPRFSGLQFPNYSSELNVNALELDDSALYLCASSLEGNTEALFGQGTRLTVV.